This T cell receptor (beta chain) was sequenced for a study of blood T cell repertoires in COVID-19. Study information: From the United States, Italy and Spain came samples of acute and convalescent COVID-19. Sample material is recorded as cDNA or gDNA derived from T cells, B-cell-depleted T cells, or PBMCs.

The trim removed 3 bases at V and 5 bases at J, leaving 9 bases unmatched. The CDR3 spans 17 residues. Germline CDR1 reads MGHRA; CDR2 reads YSYEKL. Original processing methods: Counts of nucleated cells, estimated from reference gene primer amplification, were obtained. Sequenced by immunoSEQ multiplex PCR; TCRdb stores in-frame clones only, minus some. V and J calls and clone size come straight from that table; D and trimming were deduced from the DNA. The sample lists roughly 250,000 clones, approximately 86% occurring once. The rearrangement links TRBV4-1 to TRBJ2-3; 12 bases are shared with TRBD2. The TCR sequence derives from a woman aged 55-69 years with active or convalescent COVID-19. The sample comprised peripheral blood. Written as DNA, the CDR3 is TGCGCCAGCAGCCAGGGAAGAACTAGCGGGAGGTTAGATACGCAGTATTTT. Its protein product is CASSQGRTSGRLDTQYF.